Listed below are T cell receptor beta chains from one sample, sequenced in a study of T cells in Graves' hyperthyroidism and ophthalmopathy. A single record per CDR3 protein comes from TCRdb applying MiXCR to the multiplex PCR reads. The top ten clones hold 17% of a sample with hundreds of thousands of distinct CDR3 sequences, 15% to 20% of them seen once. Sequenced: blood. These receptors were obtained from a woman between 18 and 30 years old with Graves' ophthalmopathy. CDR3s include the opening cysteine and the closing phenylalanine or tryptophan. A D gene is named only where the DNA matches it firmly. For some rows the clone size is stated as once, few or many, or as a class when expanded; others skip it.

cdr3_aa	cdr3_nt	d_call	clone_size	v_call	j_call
CSARGLPRQETQYF	TGCAGTGCTAGAGGGTTGCCGCGCCAAGAGACCCAGTACTTC	.	many	TRBV20-1	TRBJ2-5
CASSLHPSGGTANTGELFF	TGTGCCAGCAGCTTACATCCTAGCGGGGGGACCGCGAACACCGGGGAGCTGTTTTTT	TRBD2	.	TRBV7-3	TRBJ2-2
CASSPPLDRSTGYTF	TGTGCCAGTAGCCCACCGCTGGACAGATCTACTGGCTACACCTTC	.	.	TRBV19	TRBJ1-2
CASSSHWVNTEAFF	TGTGCCAGCAGCTCCCATTGGGTGAACACTGAAGCTTTCTTT	.	many	TRBV11-2	TRBJ1-1
CASSMKGVVLSGANVLTF	TGTGCCAGTAGTATGAAGGGAGTGGTTCTTTCCGGGGCCAACGTCCTGACTTTC	.	few	TRBV19	TRBJ2-6
CASSQSLSYEQYF	TGCGCCAGCAGCCAATCATTAAGCTACGAGCAGTACTTC	.	few	TRBV4-1	TRBJ2-7
CASSASLGAGLNEKLFF	TGTGCCAGCAGCGCGAGTTTGGGGGCAGGGCTGAATGAAAAACTGTTTTTT	.	.	TRBV6-2/TRBV6-3	TRBJ1-4
CASSLSSSGRAKETQYF	TGTGCCAGCAGCTTAAGTTCGAGCGGGAGGGCCAAAGAGACCCAGTACTTC	TRBD2	many	TRBV7-8	TRBJ2-5
CASRSANTGELFF	TGCGCCAGCAGATCGGCGAACACCGGGGAGCTGTTTTTT	.	.	TRBV10-2	TRBJ2-2
CASSSAPGLAHEQFF	TGTGCCAGCAGCTCTGCCCCGGGACTAGCACATGAGCAGTTCTTC	TRBD2	many	TRBV7-8	TRBJ2-1
CSARDTGSGYTF	TGCAGTGCTAGAGACACAGGGAGTGGCTACACCTTC	.	.	TRBV20-1	TRBJ1-2
CASSPVFQGGETQYF	TGTGCCAGCAGCCCCGTGTTCCAAGGAGGAGAGACCCAGTACTTC	.	many	TRBV7-2	TRBJ2-5
CASSQEGPIGELFF	TGTGCCAGCAGCCAAGAGGGCCCAATCGGGGAGCTGTTTTTT	.	.	TRBV4-2	TRBJ2-2
CASSFVPGNNEKLFF	TGTGCCAGCAGTTTCGTTCCGGGCAATAATGAAAAACTGTTTTTT	.	many	TRBV28	TRBJ1-4
CASSRQGNSPLHF	TGTGCCAGCAGCCGTCAGGGTAATTCACCCCTCCACTTT	.	many	TRBV14	TRBJ1-6
CASSQPGLAFYEQYF	TGCGCCAGCAGCCAACCGGGACTAGCTTTCTACGAGCAGTACTTC	TRBD2	.	TRBV4-1	TRBJ2-7
CASSLLLRDEQFF	TGTGCCAGCAGCTTATTACTCCGGGATGAGCAGTTCTTC	.	.	TRBV7-9	TRBJ2-1
CSARNPRMAETQYF	TGCAGTGCTAGAAACCCCAGGATGGCAGAGACCCAGTACTTC	.	few	TRBV20-1	TRBJ2-5
CAIAGRDTEAFF	TGTGCCATCGCAGGGAGGGACACTGAAGCTTTCTTT	.	.	TRBV6-1	TRBJ1-1
CASSGPFPSYEQYF	TGTGCCAGCAGTGGACCGTTTCCCTCCTACGAGCAGTACTTC	.	.	TRBV2	TRBJ2-7
CSASGRAHPDTQYF	TGCAGTGCTAGCGGGAGGGCCCACCCAGATACGCAGTATTTT	TRBD2	once	TRBV20-1	TRBJ2-3
CASSLRGASNQPQHF	TGTGCCAGCAGTTTAAGGGGGGCGAGCAATCAGCCCCAGCATTTT	.	few	TRBV12-3/TRBV12-4	TRBJ1-5
CASSVDGTGKEKLFF	TGTGCCAGCAGCGTAGATGGGACGGGGAAAGAAAAACTGTTTTTT	.	.	TRBV9	TRBJ1-4
CANSATGGLNTEAFF	TGTGCCAACAGTGCTACAGGGGGCTTGAACACTGAAGCTTTCTTT	TRBD1	.	TRBV6-4	TRBJ1-1
CSVTGFATYEQYF	TGCAGCGTCACAGGTTTCGCCACCTACGAGCAGTACTTC	.	many	TRBV29-1	TRBJ2-7
CASSLDRGGITDTQYF	TGCGCCAGCAGCTTGGACCGAGGGGGGATTACAGATACGCAGTATTTT	.	.	TRBV5-1	TRBJ2-3
CASSDSSGGATEAFF	TGTGCCAGCAGTGACTCGTCTGGGGGGGCCACTGAAGCTTTCTTT	.	many	TRBV6-4	TRBJ1-1
CASSRDRRNQPQHF	TGTGCCAGCAGCCGGGACAGGCGCAATCAGCCCCAGCATTTT	TRBD1	many	TRBV28	TRBJ1-5
CASSQAGAGAYEQYF	TGCGCCAGCAGCCAAGCTGGTGCGGGAGCTTACGAGCAGTACTTC	TRBD2	few	TRBV4-1	TRBJ2-7
CSTLGDSSGNTIYF	TGCAGCACGTTGGGGGACAGCTCTGGAAACACCATATATTTT	TRBD1	.	TRBV29-1	TRBJ1-3
CASSSPTADTQYF	TGTGCCAGCAGTTCGCCGACTGCAGATACGCAGTATTTT	.	many	TRBV27	TRBJ2-3
CSAQGGRSTEAFF	TGCAGTGCCCAGGGGGGCCGCAGCACTGAAGCTTTCTTT	TRBD1	.	TRBV20-1	TRBJ1-1
CASSLDPMNTEAFF	TGTGCCAGCAGCTTAGACCCCATGAACACTGAAGCTTTCTTT	.	many	TRBV7-3	TRBJ1-1
CASSPRLAGPYNEQFF	TGTGCCAGCAGCCCCAGACTAGCGGGACCCTACAATGAGCAGTTCTTC	TRBD2	many	TRBV7-3	TRBJ2-1
CASSLWQLNTEAFF	TGCGCCAGCAGCTTGTGGCAGCTGAACACTGAAGCTTTCTTT	.	many	TRBV5-1	TRBJ1-1
CASSWGPNNEQFF	TGTGCCAGCAGCTGGGGGCCTAACAATGAGCAGTTCTTC	.	few	TRBV6-2/TRBV6-3	TRBJ2-1
CASSIGTVSYGYTF	TGTGCCAGCAGTATAGGGACAGTGAGCTATGGCTACACCTTC	TRBD1	many	TRBV28	TRBJ1-2
CASSQVNVAAYEQYF	TGCGCCAGCAGCCAAGTTAACGTGGCAGCCTACGAGCAGTACTTC	.	.	TRBV4-1	TRBJ2-7
CASSEEAPGQGDTSSGNTIYF	TGTGCCAGCAGTGAAGAGGCTCCGGGACAGGGGGACACTTCCTCTGGAAACACCATATATTTT	TRBD1	few	TRBV6-1	TRBJ1-3
CASSETGGGTEAFF	TGTGCCAGCAGCGAAACAGGGGGAGGAACTGAAGCTTTCTTT	TRBD1	many	TRBV9	TRBJ1-1
CASSSPGQLQEETQYF	TGTGCCAGCAGCTCCCCCGGACAGCTCCAAGAAGAGACCCAGTACTTC	.	.	TRBV5-6	TRBJ2-5
CASSFNAGDNSYEQYF	TGTGCCAGCAGTTTTAACGCAGGGGATAACTCCTACGAGCAGTACTTC	.	.	TRBV28	TRBJ2-7
CASSSPREGPYEQYF	TGTGCCAGCAGTTCGCCCCGGGAGGGACCCTACGAGCAGTACTTC	TRBD2	few	TRBV27	TRBJ2-7
CASSGNGGEQYF	TGCGCCAGCAGTGGAAACGGGGGGGAGCAGTATTTT	TRBD2	many	TRBV10-1	TRBJ2-3
CSVDSIYGYTF	TGCAGCGTGGATAGTATCTATGGCTACACCTTC	.	few	TRBV29-1	TRBJ1-2
CSAMETGDEQYF	TGCAGTGCTATGGAAACAGGGGACGAGCAGTACTTC	TRBD1	.	TRBV20-1	TRBJ2-7
CASSGQVQAKNIQYF	TGTGCCAGCAGTGGACAGGTCCAGGCCAAAAACATTCAGTACTTC	.	many	TRBV2	TRBJ2-4
CAISGDRATEAFF	TGTGCCATCAGTGGAGACAGGGCCACTGAAGCTTTCTTT	TRBD1	.	TRBV10-3	TRBJ1-1
CASGLVTQGPNTEAFF	TGTGCTAGTGGTTTGGTAACACAGGGGCCAAACACTGAAGCTTTCTTT	TRBD1	many	TRBV12-5	TRBJ1-1
CASSPGTSGGSTDTQYF	TGTGCCAGCAGCCCTGGGACTAGCGGGGGTAGCACAGATACGCAGTATTTT	TRBD2	few	TRBV7-9	TRBJ2-3
CASSQEGVRLAGEFADTQYF	TGCGCCAGCAGCCAAGAGGGAGTAAGACTAGCGGGAGAGTTTGCGGATACGCAGTATTTT	TRBD2	.	TRBV4-1	TRBJ2-3
CASSSGTGVAYEQYF	TGTGCCAGCAGCTCAGGGACAGGGGTAGCCTACGAGCAGTACTTC	TRBD1	many	TRBV27	TRBJ2-7
CSASATTYEQYF	TGCAGTGCTAGCGCGACTACCTACGAGCAGTACTTC	.	.	TRBV20-1	TRBJ2-7
CASSSFDSKNIQYF	TGTGCCAGCAGCTCTTTTGACAGCAAAAACATTCAGTACTTC	.	many	TRBV7-9	TRBJ2-4
CASSNGGSNYGYTF	TGTGCCAGCAGCAACGGGGGATCTAACTATGGCTACACCTTC	.	.	TRBV6-2/TRBV6-3	TRBJ1-2
CSASLSQEVDEKLFF	TGCAGTGCCTCCTTGAGCCAGGAAGTCGATGAAAAACTGTTTTTT	.	few	TRBV20-1	TRBJ1-4
CASSSGLAGPATDTQYF	TGTGCCAGCAGTTCAGGACTAGCGGGACCTGCCACAGATACGCAGTATTTT	TRBD2	.	TRBV27	TRBJ2-3
CASSQEGLRTAYEQYF	TGCGCCAGCAGCCAAGAAGGTTTAAGAACGGCTTACGAGCAGTACTTC	.	.	TRBV4-1	TRBJ2-7
CSVEGRPTAIYEQYF	TGCAGCGTTGAAGGACGGCCGACAGCAATCTACGAGCAGTACTTC	.	.	TRBV29-1	TRBJ2-7
CASSSGTTGWNEQFF	TGTGCCAGCAGCTCCGGGACTACGGGGTGGAATGAGCAGTTCTTC	TRBD2	many	TRBV6-2/TRBV6-3	TRBJ2-1